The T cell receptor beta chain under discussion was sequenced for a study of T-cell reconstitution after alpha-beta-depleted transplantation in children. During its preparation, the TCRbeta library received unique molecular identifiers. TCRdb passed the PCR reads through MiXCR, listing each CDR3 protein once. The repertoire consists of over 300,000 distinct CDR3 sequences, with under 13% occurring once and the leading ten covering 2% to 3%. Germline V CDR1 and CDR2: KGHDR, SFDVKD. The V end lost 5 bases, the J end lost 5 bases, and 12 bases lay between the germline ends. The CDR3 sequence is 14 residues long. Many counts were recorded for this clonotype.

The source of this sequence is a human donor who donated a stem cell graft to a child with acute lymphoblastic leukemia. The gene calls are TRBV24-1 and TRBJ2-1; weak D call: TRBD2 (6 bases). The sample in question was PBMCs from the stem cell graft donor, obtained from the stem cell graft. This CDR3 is CATSAFRGNNEQFF. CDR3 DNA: TGTGCCACCAGTGCGTTTCGGGGGAACAATGAGCAGTTCTTC.